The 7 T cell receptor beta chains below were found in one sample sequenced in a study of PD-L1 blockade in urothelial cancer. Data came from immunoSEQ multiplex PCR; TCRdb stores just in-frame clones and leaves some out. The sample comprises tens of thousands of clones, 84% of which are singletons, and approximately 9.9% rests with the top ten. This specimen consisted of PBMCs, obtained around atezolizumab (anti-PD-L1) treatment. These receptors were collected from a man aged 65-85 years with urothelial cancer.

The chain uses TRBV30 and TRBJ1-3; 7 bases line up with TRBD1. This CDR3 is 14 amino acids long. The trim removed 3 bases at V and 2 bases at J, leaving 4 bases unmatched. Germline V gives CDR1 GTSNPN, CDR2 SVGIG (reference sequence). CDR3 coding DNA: TGTGCCTGGAGCAGGGGGGATGCTGGAAACACCATATATTTT. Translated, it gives CAWSRGDAGNTIYF.

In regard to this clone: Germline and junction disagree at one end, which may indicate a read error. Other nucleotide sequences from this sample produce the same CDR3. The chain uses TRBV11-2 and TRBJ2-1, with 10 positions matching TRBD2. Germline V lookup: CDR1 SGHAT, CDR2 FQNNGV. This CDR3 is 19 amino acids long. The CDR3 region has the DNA TGTGCCAGCAGCTCTCGGGGTAGCGGGAGGTCCCCCTCAAGCAATGAACAGTTCTTC. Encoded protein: CASSSRGSGRSPSSNEQFF.

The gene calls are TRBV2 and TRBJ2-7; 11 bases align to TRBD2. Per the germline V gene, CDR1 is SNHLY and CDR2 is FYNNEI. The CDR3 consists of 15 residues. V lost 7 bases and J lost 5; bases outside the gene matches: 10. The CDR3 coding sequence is TGTGCCAGCACCAGAATAGCGGGAGGGCCTGACGAGCAGTACTTC. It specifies CASTRIAGGPDEQYF. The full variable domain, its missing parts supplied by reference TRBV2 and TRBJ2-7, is EPEVTQTPSHQVTQMGQEVILRCVPISNHLYFYWYRQILGQKVEFLVSFYNNEISEKSEIFDDQFSVERPDGSNFTLKIRSTKLEDSAMYFCASTRIAGGPDEQYFGPGTRLTVT.

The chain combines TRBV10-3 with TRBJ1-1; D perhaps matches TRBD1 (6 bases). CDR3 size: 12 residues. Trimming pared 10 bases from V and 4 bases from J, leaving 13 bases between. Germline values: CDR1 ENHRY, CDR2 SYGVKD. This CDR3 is CATRRGGTEAFF. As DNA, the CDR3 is TGTGCCACCCGGAGGGGGGGCACTGAAGCTTTCTTT.

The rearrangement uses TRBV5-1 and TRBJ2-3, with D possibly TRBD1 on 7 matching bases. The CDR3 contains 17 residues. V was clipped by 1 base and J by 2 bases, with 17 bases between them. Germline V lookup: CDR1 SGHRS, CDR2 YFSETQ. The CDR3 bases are TGCGCCAGCAGCTTGTTCGCGGGACAGAGATACACAGATACGCAGTATTTT. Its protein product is CASSLFAGQRYTDTQYF.

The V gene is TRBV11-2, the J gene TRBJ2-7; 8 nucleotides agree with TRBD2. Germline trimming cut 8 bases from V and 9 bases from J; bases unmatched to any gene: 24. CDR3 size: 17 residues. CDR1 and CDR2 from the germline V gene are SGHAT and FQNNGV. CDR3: CASRGTSGGRWLEGQYF. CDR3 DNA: TGTGCCAGCCGCGGCACTAGCGGAGGACGATGGTTAGAAGGGCAGTACTTC. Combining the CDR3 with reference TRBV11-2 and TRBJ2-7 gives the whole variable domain EAGVAQSPRYKIIEKRQSVAFWCNPISGHATLYWYQQILGQGPKLLIQFQNNGVVDDSQLPKDRFSAERLKGVDSTLKIQPAKLEDSAVYLCASRGTSGGRWLEGQYFGPGTRLTVT.

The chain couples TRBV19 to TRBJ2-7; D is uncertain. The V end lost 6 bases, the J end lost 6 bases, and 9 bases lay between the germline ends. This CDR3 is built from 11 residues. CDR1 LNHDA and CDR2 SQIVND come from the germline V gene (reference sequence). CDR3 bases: TGTGCCAGTAGATTTGCAGGCGAGCAGTACTTC. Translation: CASRFAGEQYF.